This TCR delta chain is from a study of gamma-delta chains in newborns, infants, children. The overall study: Microbial exposure reportedly drives polyclonal innate γδ T cell expansion after birth.

TCRdb re-processed the reads using CATT. The table records 7,000 to 9,500 delta-chain clones, under 25% of them present only once. CDR3 length equals 14 residues. Germline V gives CDR1 GEAIGNYY, CDR2 EKD. Trimming removed 0 bases at V and 1 base at J, with 8 bases between. About this clone itself: Other DNA sequences in the same sample also yield this CDR3.

This chain links TRDV2 with TRDJ1; TRDD3 might be the D (5 bases). Sequencing was carried out using blood. This TCR derives from a child who was a newborn, infant or young child, either healthy, febrile or measles-vaccinated (not recorded which). This CDR3 reads CACDTVGGTDKLIF. Here the CDR3 DNA reads TGTGCCTGTGACACCGTAGGGGGCACCGATAAACTCATCTTT.